This T cell receptor (beta chain) is from a study of T cells after yellow fever vaccination. Germline V gene data show CDR1 as MNHEY and CDR2 as SVGEGT. The CDR3 spans 19 residues. Trimming pared 2 bases from V and 2 bases from J, leaving 24 bases between. TCRdb called the 5' RACE reads again in MiXCR, with one record for every CDR3 protein. Here the sample spans approximately 510,000 distinct CDR3 sequences, about a fifth being singletons. This chain links TRBV6-2 or TRBV6-3 with TRBJ1-1, with a weak D call TRBD1 (5 bases). This clonotype originated in a man between 18 and 35 years old who received the YFV17D yellow fever vaccine. Sequencing was performed on PBMCs, taken less than 25 days after the first yellow fever vaccination. The CDR3 DNA reads as TGTGCCAGCAGTTACGAGTCGGACGAACCAATGACAGAAAACACTGAAGCTTTCTTT. Translation: CASSYESDEPMTENTEAFF.